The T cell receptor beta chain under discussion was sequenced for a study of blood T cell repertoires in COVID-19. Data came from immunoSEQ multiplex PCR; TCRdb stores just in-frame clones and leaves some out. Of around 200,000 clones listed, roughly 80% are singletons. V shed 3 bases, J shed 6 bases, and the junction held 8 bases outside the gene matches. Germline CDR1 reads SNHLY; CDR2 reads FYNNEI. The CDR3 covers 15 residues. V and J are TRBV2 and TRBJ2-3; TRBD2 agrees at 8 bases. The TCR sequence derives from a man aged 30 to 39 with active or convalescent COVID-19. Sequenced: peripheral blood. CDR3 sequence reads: CASSDPAGVQDTQYF. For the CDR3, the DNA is TGTGCCAGCAGTGACCCAGCGGGGGTACAGGATACGCAGTATTTT. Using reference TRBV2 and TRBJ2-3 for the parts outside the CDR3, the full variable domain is EPEVTQTPSHQVTQMGQEVILRCVPISNHLYFYWYRQILGQKVEFLVSFYNNEISEKSEIFDDQFSVERPDGSNFTLKIRSTKLEDSAMYFCASSDPAGVQDTQYFGPGTRLTVL.